This paragraph reports one TCR beta chain. What it binds is not known. MiXCR was run by TCRdb on the RT-PCR reads, yielding one entry per CDR3 protein. Among roughly 540,000 distinct CDR3 sequences listed, under 30% were seen once. These data belong to a study of response to subunit inactivated influenza vaccine. Study-wide results and limits: After each seasonal influenza vaccination, few new T cells are recruited, the authors suggested.

CDR1 and CDR2 from the germline V gene are KGHSY and FQNENV. The CDR3 runs 14 residues. Trimming took 4 bases from V and 2 from J, leaving 9 bases between them. A further study also used this sample, focusing on T cells expressing NK-cell markers. As reported in that work: With UMIs, 5'RACE template switching was used to make TCR beta cDNA.

The receptor was derived from a man between 45 and 60 years old who received an inactivated influenza vaccine. The V and J genes are TRBV16 and TRBJ1-5; no definite D call. Sample: CD4+ T cells sorted from PBMCs, taken roughly 13 days after vaccination. The CDR3 coding sequence is TGTGCCAGCAGCCCCGGACCCCGCAATCAGCCCCAGCATTTT. Encoded protein: CASSPGPRNQPQHF.